The clone carrying this TCR beta chain showed up just once. The sample comes from a study of Siglec-9 on CD8 T cells in melanoma. Germline CDR1 and CDR2: MNHEY and SVGAGI. V was trimmed by 0 bases and J by 7 bases, leaving 18 bases between them. This CDR3 spans 16 amino acids. Profiled with immunoSEQ multiplex PCR; TCRdb holds only in-frame clones, not every one. The table lists some 27,000 clones, about 80% of them singletons. The sequenced material came from Siglec-9- CD8+ T cells sorted from blood. The chain uses TRBV6-5 and TRBJ1-1; possibly TRBD1 for D (6 bases). The sequence came from a human donor in good health. CDR3 nucleotide sequence: TGTGCCAGCAGTTACTCGATTTATCAGGGGCGCGGTGAAGCTTTCTTT. This encodes CASSYSIYQGRGEAFF.